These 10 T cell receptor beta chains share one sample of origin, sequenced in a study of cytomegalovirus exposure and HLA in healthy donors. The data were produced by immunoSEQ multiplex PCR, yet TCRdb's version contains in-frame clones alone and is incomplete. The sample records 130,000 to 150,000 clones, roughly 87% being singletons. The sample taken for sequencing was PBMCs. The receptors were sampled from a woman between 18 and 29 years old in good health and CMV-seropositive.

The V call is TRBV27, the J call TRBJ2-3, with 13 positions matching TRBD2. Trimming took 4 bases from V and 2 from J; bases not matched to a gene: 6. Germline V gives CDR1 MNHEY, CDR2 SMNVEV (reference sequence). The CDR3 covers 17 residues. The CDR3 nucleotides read TGTGCCAGCAGTTCCACCACTAGCGGGGGGGCCACAGATACGCAGTATTTT. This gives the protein CASSSTTSGGATDTQYF.

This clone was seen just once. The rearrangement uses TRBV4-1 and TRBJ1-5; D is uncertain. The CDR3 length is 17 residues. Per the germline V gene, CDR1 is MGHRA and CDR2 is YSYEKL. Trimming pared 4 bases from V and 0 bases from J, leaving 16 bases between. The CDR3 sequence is CASSPTVESDSNQPQHF. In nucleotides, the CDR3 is TGCGCCAGCAGCCCCACGGTGGAAAGCGATAGCAATCAGCCCCAGCATTTT.

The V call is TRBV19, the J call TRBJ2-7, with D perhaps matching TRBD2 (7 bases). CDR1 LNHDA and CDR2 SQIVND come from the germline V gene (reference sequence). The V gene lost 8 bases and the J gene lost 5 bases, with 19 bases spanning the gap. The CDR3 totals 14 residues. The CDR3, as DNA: TGTGCCAGTCGAGGGATGGGGGGGGCCGACGAGCAGTACTTC. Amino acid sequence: CASRGMGGADEQYF.

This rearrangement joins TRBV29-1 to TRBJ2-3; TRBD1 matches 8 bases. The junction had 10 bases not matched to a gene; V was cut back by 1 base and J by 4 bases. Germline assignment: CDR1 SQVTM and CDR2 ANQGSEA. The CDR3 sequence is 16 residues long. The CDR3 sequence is CSVEGGGTGSSDTQYF. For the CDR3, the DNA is TGCAGCGTTGAAGGAGGCGGGACAGGTAGCTCAGATACGCAGTATTTT.

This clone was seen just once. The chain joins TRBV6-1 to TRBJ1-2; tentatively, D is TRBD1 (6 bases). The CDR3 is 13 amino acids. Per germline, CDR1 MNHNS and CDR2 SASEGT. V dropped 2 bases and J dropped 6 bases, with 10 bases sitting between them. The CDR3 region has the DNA TGTGCCAGCAGTGAAAGAGGGGGGGATGGCTACACCTTC. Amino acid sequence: CASSERGGDGYTF.

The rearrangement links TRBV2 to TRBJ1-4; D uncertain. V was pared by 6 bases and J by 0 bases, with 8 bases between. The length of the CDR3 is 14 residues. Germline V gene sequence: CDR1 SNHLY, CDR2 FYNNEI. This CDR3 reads CASRVRATNEKLFF. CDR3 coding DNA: TGTGCCAGCAGGGTCCGGGCAACTAATGAAAAACTGTTTTTT.

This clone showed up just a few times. CDR3 in DNA: TGTGCCAGCAGCTCGACAGGGGTCAGGAGTTCACCCCTCCACTTT. It yields the protein CASSSTGVRSSPLHF. The V call is TRBV7-9, the J call TRBJ1-6; 8 bases are a match to TRBD1. The length of the CDR3 is 15 residues. The ends lost 4 bases at V and 9 bases at J; junction bases unmatched: 8. Germline values: CDR1 SEHNR, CDR2 FQNEAQ (reference sequence).

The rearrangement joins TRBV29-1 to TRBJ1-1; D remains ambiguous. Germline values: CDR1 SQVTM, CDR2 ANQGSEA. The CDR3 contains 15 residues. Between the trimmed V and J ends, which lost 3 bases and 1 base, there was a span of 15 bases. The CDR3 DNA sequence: TGCAGCGTTGAGGAAGCTGCGGCGGCGAACACTGAAGCTTTCTTT. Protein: CSVEEAAAANTEAFF.

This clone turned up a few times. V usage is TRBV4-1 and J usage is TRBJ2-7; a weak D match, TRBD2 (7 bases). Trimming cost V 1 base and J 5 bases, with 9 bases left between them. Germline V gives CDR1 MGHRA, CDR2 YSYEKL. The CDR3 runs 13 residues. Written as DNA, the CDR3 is TGCGCCAGCAGCCAAGGGGGGGGCGACGAGCAGTACTTC. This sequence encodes CASSQGGGDEQYF.

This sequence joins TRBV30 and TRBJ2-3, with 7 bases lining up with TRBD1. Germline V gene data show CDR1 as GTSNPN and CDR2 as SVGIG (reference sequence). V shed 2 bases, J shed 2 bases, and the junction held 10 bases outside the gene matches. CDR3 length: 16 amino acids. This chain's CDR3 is CAWSPSPGQHTDTQYF. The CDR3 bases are TGTGCCTGGAGTCCCTCTCCGGGACAGCACACAGATACGCAGTATTTT.